This T cell receptor (beta chain) was captured in a study of glioma-infiltrating T cells after dendritic cell vaccination. This CDR3 contains 15 residues. V shed 4 bases and J 6 bases; nucleotides not matched to a gene: 7. Germline V gives CDR1 SGDLS, CDR2 YYNGEE. Time point defined: after dendritic cell vaccination, including at tumor progression/relapse. Profiling relied on immunoSEQ multiplex PCR, and the TCRdb table lists in-frame clones only, not all of them. The sample carries fewer than 60,000 clones, over 75% recorded once. The sequence was obtained from a human donor with glioblastoma. This chain uses TRBV9 with TRBJ2-1, with 10 bases identical to TRBD2. The sample here was blood, taken after dendritic cell vaccination. CDR3 in DNA: TGTGCCAGCAGCCCGAGCGGGAGGGGCCGCAATGAGCAGTTCTTC. This sequence encodes CASSPSGRGRNEQFF.